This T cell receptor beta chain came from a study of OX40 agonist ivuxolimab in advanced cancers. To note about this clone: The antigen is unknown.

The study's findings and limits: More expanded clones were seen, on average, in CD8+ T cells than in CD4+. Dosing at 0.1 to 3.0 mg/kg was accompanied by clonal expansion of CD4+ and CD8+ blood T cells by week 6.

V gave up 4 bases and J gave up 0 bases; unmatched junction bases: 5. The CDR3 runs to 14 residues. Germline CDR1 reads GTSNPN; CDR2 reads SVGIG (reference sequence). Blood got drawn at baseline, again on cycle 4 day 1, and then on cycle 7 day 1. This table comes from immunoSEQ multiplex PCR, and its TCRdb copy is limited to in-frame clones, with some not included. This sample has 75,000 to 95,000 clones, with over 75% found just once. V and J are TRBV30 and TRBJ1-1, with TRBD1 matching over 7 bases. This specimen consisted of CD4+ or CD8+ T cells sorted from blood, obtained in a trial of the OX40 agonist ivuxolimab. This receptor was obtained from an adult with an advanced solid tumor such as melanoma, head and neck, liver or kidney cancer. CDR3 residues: CAWTQGQMNTEAFF. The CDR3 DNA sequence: TGTGCCTGGACCCAGGGACAGATGAACACTGAAGCTTTCTTT. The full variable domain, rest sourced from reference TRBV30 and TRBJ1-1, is SQTIHQWPATLVQPVGSPLSLECTVEGTSNPNLYWYRQAAGRGLQLLFYSVGIGQISSEVPQNLSASRPQDRQFILSSKKLLLSDSGFYLCAWTQGQMNTEAFFGQGTRLTVV.